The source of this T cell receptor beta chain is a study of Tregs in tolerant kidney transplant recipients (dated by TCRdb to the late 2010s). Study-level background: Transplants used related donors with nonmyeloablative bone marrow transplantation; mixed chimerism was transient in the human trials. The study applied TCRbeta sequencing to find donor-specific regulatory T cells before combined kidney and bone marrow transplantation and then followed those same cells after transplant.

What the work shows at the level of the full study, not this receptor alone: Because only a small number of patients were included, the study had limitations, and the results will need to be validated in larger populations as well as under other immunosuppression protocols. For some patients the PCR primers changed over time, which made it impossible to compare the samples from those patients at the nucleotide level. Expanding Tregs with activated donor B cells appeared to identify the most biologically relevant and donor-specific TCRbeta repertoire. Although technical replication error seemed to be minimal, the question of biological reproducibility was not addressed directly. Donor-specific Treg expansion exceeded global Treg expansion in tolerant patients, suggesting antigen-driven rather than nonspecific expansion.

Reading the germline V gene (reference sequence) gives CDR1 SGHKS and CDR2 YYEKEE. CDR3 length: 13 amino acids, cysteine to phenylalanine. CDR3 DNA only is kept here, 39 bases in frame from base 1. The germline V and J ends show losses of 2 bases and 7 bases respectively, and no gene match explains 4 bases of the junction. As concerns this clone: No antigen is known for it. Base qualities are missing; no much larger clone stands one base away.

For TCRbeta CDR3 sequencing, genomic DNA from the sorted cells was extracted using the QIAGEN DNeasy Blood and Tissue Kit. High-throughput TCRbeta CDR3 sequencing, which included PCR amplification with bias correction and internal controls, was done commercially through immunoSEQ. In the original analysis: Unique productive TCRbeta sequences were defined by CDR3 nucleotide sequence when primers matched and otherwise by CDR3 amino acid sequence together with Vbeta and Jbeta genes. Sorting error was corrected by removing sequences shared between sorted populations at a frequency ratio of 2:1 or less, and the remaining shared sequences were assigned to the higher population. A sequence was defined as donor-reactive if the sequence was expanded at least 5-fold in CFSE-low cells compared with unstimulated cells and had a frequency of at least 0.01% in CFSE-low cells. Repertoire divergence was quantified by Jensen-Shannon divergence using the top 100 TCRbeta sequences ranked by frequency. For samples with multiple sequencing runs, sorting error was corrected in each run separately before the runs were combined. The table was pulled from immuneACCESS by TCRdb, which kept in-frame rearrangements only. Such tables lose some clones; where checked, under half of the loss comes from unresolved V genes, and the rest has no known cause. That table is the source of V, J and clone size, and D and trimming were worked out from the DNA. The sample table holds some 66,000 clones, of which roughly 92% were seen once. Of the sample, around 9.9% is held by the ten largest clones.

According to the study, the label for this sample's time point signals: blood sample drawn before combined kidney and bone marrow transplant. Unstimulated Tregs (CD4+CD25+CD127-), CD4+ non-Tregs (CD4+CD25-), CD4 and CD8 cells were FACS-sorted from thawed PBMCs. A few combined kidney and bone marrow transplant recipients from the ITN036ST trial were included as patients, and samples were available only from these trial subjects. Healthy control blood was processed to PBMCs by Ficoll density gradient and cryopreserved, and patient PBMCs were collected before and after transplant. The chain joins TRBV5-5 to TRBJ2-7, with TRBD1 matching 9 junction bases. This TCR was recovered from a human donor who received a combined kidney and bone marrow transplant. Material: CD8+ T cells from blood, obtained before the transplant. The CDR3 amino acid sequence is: CASSLQGAREQYF. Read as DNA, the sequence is TGTGCCAGCAGCTTACAGGGGGCACGGGAGCAGTACTTC.